The present T cell receptor (beta chain) was sequenced within a study of T cell repertoires in cytomegalovirus infection. Study summary: A matching HLA type, together with CMV infection, was signaled by public TCR beta signatures.

For this clonotype: Antigen specificity is unknown.

TCRdb re-derived calls from the reads in MiXCR, one entry per CDR3 protein. This table has around 530,000 distinct CDR3 sequences, 16% appearing once. Study-wide findings and caveats: Clonotypes of TCR beta that were HLA-C-restricted and CMV-specific dominated the ex vivo response.

The clonotype originates from a human donor in good health (CMV status not recorded). Some clones in this sample may be carry-over from other donors' samples. The specimen was CD8+ T cells from PBMCs.

CDR3 coding DNA: TGTGCCATCACGTCGACCGAAGACATCGGAAACACCATATATTTT. Amino acid sequence: CAITSTEDIGNTIYF. This sequence joins TRBV10-3 and TRBJ1-3; D uncertain. V lost 7 bases and J 4 bases, leaving 17 bases between the germline ends. This CDR3 is 15 amino acids long. Germline V gene lookup returns CDR1 ENHRY and CDR2 SYGVKD.